This TCR beta chain was identified during a study of regulatory T cells in long-lasting Graves disease. Background on the study: Over 5 years of antithyroid drugs plus positive TSH receptor antibodies defined persistent Graves' disease. Whole-study findings and limits: Repertoires from persistent disease leaned toward TRBV28, TRBJ1-2 and TRBJ2-5. Among persistent patients, a larger number of public clonotypes were shared (about 3,000) than among newly diagnosed patients (about 1,000).

Time point meaning: persistent/refractory GD, antithyroid drugs over 5 years with positive TRAb. The TCR library was made from RNA that had been extracted from PBMCs in TRIzol. Graves' disease diagnosis used American Thyroid Association guidelines. The V end lost 3 bases, the J end lost 6 bases, and 14 bases lay between the germline ends. The germline V gene encodes CDR1 SGHAT and CDR2 FQNNGV. This CDR3 is 14 amino acids long. In building TCR beta libraries, iRepertoire HTBI primers were used together with Arm-PCR of CDR3 regions. MiXCR was run by TCRdb on the multiplex PCR reads, yielding one entry per CDR3 protein. Among roughly 400,000 distinct CDR3 sequences, around 21% were seen once, and the ten largest hold roughly 20%. In this sample, this clonotype turned up many times. Antigen unknown.

The sequence came from a female donor with Graves disease. Specimen: peripheral blood mononuclear cells (PBMCs), collected when the disease was refractory, from a patient treated with antithyroid drugs. The chain is built from TRBV11-2 and TRBJ1-2; no reliable D call. DNA for the CDR3: TGTGCCAGCAGCTTTCTGAACAGTCGTGATGGCTACACCTTC. This translates into CASSFLNSRDGYTF.